The source of this TCR beta chain is a study of T cell repertoires in cytomegalovirus infection. This clonotype was seen repeatedly, ten times or more. The trim removed 6 bases at V and 3 bases at J, leaving 17 bases unmatched. Germline V gives CDR1 MNHEY, CDR2 SVGEGT. CDR3 size: 20 residues. TCRdb re-called the reads through MiXCR, storing one row per CDR3 protein. The sample lists about 360,000 distinct CDR3 sequences; approximately 18% were seen once. The sequence derives from a human donor in good health (CMV status not recorded). Some clones in this sample may be carry-over from other donors' samples. This chain uses TRBV6-2 or TRBV6-3 with TRBJ2-3; 14 bases map to TRBD2. The sequencing sample was made of PBMCs. The CDR3 coding sequence is TGTGCCAGCAGCTTTCTCCTGCGACTAGCGGGAGGGTTAGAGACAGATACGCAGTATTTT. As protein: CASSFLLRLAGGLETDTQYF.